The clone carrying this T cell receptor (beta chain) has just one count. These data originate in a study of CD8+CD57+ T cells in acquired aplastic anemia. Profiling that covered TCR beta VDJ and CDR3 relied on genomic DNA as its template. In TCRdb, the reads were re-called with MiXCR into one record per CDR3 protein. The table has approximately 160,000 distinct CDR3 sequences, roughly 45% seen once. Previously, flow cytometry had revealed CD8+CD57+ cell expansion in the patients chosen for sequencing. Patients had undergone no therapy by the time their blood was sampled. The CDR3 totals 13 residues. CDR1 and CDR2 from the germline V gene are WNHNN and SYGVQD (reference sequence). With 6 bases clipped from V and 4 bases from J, the junction kept 4 bases outside the gene matches.

This sequence originates from a human donor with aplastic anemia. This chain connects TRBV10-1 to TRBJ1-1; 8 bases map to TRBD1. The sequencing sample was made of sorted CD4+, CD8+, or CD8+CD57+ T cells (not recorded which) from PBMCs. The CDR3 DNA is TGCGCCAGCAGGCCCGGACAGGGCACTGAAGCTTTCTTT. This gives the protein CASRPGQGTEAFF.